A selection of T cell receptor beta chains follows, all from one sample in a study of PD-1 blockade in classical Hodgkin lymphoma. TCRdb's table, derived via immunoSEQ multiplex PCR, lists solely in-frame clones and lacks some. The sample carries about 12,000 clones, about nine tenths recorded once. The source was CD4+ T cells from blood, collected at baseline. All receptors derive from a human donor with classical Hodgkin lymphoma. Both conserved end residues are part of each CDR3. Fields, in order: D gene, J gene, V gene, clone size, CDR3 DNA, CDR3 protein. A D gene is named only where the DNA matches it firmly. Rows may omit the clone size; those that give it use once, few, many or a size class.

TRBD1,TRBJ1-2,TRBV5-1,few,TGCGCCAGCAGGGGAACGGGGACAGGGCTTAACTATGGCTACACCTTC,CASRGTGTGLNYGYTF
TRBD2,TRBJ2-2,TRBV5-1,NA,TGCGCCAGCAGCTTGAGGCTAGCGGGAACTAACACCGGGGAGCTGTTTTTT,CASSLRLAGTNTGELFF
NA,TRBJ2-3,TRBV5-4,NA,TGTGCCGGCAGCTCCATCACAGATACGCAGTATTTT,CAGSSITDTQYF
NA,TRBJ2-1,TRBV4-2,NA,TGTGCCAGCAGCCAAGAAGTGGCGGCCGGGCTTTACAATGAGCAGTTCTTC,CASSQEVAAGLYNEQFF
TRBD2,TRBJ2-7,TRBV5-4,NA,TGTGCCAGCAGCGCAGGGACTAGCGGGAGGGCTCCGCAGTACTTC,CASSAGTSGRAPQYF
TRBD1,TRBJ1-5,TRBV28,NA,TGTGCCAGCAGTTTACCACAGGGGACTCAGCCCCAGCATTTT,CASSLPQGTQPQHF
NA,TRBJ2-3,TRBV6-5,NA,TGTGCCAGCAGCAACGCAGATACGCAGTATTTT,CASSNADTQYF
NA,TRBJ2-1,TRBV18,NA,TGTGCCAGCTCACCTCCGGGCTCCTACAATGAGCAGTTCTTC,CASSPPGSYNEQFF
TRBD2,TRBJ2-5,TRBV6-6,NA,TGTGCCAGCATAGCGGGGTACCAAGAGACCCAGTACTTC,CASIAGYQETQYF
TRBD2,TRBJ2-7,TRBV7-2,NA,TGTGCCAGCAGCTTAGGGACTAGCGGGGGGGTCTCCTACGAGCAGTACTTC,CASSLGTSGGVSYEQYF
TRBD2,TRBJ2-5,TRBV27,NA,TGTGCCAGCAGGAGACTAGCGGGACAAGAGACCCAGTACTTC,CASRRLAGQETQYF
TRBD1,TRBJ1-5,TRBV2,NA,TGTGCCAGCAGTGAACTTTCCAGGGGGAATCAGCCCCAGCATTTT,CASSELSRGNQPQHF
NA,TRBJ1-1,TRBV6-1,NA,TGTGCCAGCAGTGAAGCGGAGGGGACAACCACGGTTTTCTTT,CASSEAEGTTTVFF
NA,TRBJ2-3,TRBV11-2,NA,TGTGCCAGCAGTCGGGGCGGAAACACAGATACGCAGTATTTT,CASSRGGNTDTQYF
TRBD2,TRBJ2-7,TRBV5-1,NA,TGCGCCAGCAGCTTGTTGCAGCGGGAGGGGGAGCAGTACTTC,CASSLLQREGEQYF
NA,TRBJ1-2,TRBV25-1,NA,TGTGCCAGCAGTACCGACTATGGCTACACCTTC,CASSTDYGYTF
TRBD1,TRBJ1-1,TRBV13,NA,TGTGCCAGCAGCTCTCTGGACAGGGGTTCGGACACTGAAGCTTTCTTT,CASSSLDRGSDTEAFF
NA,TRBJ2-5,TRBV7-2,NA,TGTGCCAGCAGCTTAGGGGGACTGCGGGAGACCCAGTACTTC,CASSLGGLRETQYF
NA,TRBJ2-2,TRBV27,NA,TGTGCCACCCGACTAGTGCCGAACACCGGGGAGCTGTTTTTT,CATRLVPNTGELFF
TRBD1,TRBJ1-2,TRBV6-1,NA,TGTGCCAGCAGTCCCACAGGGGGCGTCTATGGCTACACCTTC,CASSPTGGVYGYTF
NA,TRBJ2-3,TRBV14,NA,TGTGCCAGCAGCCAAGAATACAGGCGAAGCACAGATACGCAGTATTTT,CASSQEYRRSTDTQYF
NA,TRBJ1-2,TRBV19,NA,TGTGCCAGTAGTAAGGGGGGGAATTTGCAAAACTATGGCTACACCTTC,CASSKGGNLQNYGYTF
TRBD1,TRBJ2-7,TRBV6-1,NA,TGTGCCAGCAGCCTCCTTGACAGGGGGATCTACGAGCAGTACTTC,CASSLLDRGIYEQYF
NA,TRBJ2-1,TRBV27,NA,TGTGCCAGCAGTTTCCTCGGGAGAGGGGCAGGTGAGCAGTTCTTC,CASSFLGRGAGEQFF
NA,TRBJ1-1,TRBV7-9,NA,TGTGCCAGCAGCTTCTCGACTCCCTTGGCTGAAGCTTTCTTT,CASSFSTPLAEAFF